This T cell receptor beta chain was profiled in a study of T-cell reconstitution after alpha-beta-depleted transplantation in children. The TCRbeta library was prepared with unique molecular identifiers. TCRdb re-called the PCR reads through MiXCR, storing one row per CDR3 protein. The repertoire has under 750,000 distinct CDR3 sequences, about 21% of them found once; the top ten carry approximately 14%. This clonotype was counted at least ten times. V was clipped by 1 base and J by 3 bases, with 9 bases between them. CDR3 length: 15 amino acids. Germline CDR1 reads LGHNA; CDR2 reads YSLEER. The chain joins TRBV4-3 to TRBJ2-2; D may be TRBD1 (6 bases). This specimen was PBMCs, mostly from graft donor cells, taken 360 days after TCRalphabeta/CD19-depleted stem cell transplant. This sequence originates from a boy in the first two years of life who had a stem cell transplant for acute myeloid leukemia, so the T cells may come from the graft donor. The CDR3 coding sequence is TGCGCCAGCAGCCAAGGGGACACCTACACCGGGGAGCTGTTTTTT. This encodes CASSQGDTYTGELFF.